The 21 T cell receptor beta chains below all came from one sample that was sequenced in a study of cytomegalovirus exposure and HLA in healthy donors (dated by TCRdb to between 2016 and 2019). Library creation used the immunoSEQ multiplex PCR assay. Imported from immuneACCESS, the table was reduced by TCRdb to in-frame sequences with V and J called. These copies leave out some clones; in studies compared against another copy, an unresolved V gene accounts for under half, and the cause of the remainder is not known. For this sample the table gives 300,000 or so clones, of which 88% were detected only once. The ten largest make up approximately 0.95% of the sample. The sequencing input was PBMCs. Receptors were obtained from a young man in good health and CMV-seronegative.

V and J are TRBV7-2 and TRBJ2-6, with a possible D match to TRBD1 (6 bases). The V and J ends lost 2 bases and 2 bases respectively, with 10 bases between them. From germline, CDR1 is SGHTA and CDR2 FQGNSA. This CDR3 region has 16 residues. CDR3 region: CASSLSGTPGANVLTF. CDR3 in DNA: TGTGCCAGCAGCTTATCGGGGACACCTGGGGCCAACGTCCTGACTTTC.

This rearrangement joins TRBV20-1 to TRBJ2-7, with 8 nucleotides matching TRBD1. The CDR3 is 11 residues long. The germline V gene encodes CDR1 DFQATT and CDR2 SNEGSKA (reference sequence). The trim removed 5 bases at V and 3 bases at J, leaving 0 bases unmatched. In nucleotides, the CDR3 is TGCAGTGCTGGACAGGGCTACGAGCAGTACTTC. This gives the protein CSAGQGYEQYF.

V gene TRBV13 combines with J gene TRBJ2-5; no reliable D call. There are 12 residues in the CDR3. V was pared by 5 bases and J by 5 bases, with 9 bases between. Germline-derived CDR1 and CDR2 are PRHDT and FYEKMQ (reference sequence). CDR3 coding DNA: TGTGCCAGCAGCGCTCAGGCGGAGACCCAGTACTTC. Translating gives CASSAQAETQYF.

V gene TRBV21-1 combines with J gene TRBJ2-2; the table calls TRBD1, which could not be checked here. TRBV21-1 is assigned pseudogene status. The CDR3 has 14 residues. For the CDR3, the DNA is TGTGCCAGCAGCAAAGGACAGGGGTCCGGGGAGCTGTTTTTT. Translation gives CASSKGQGSGELFF.

This clone occurred once. The chain recombines TRBV27 with TRBJ2-7, with 9 bases lining up with TRBD1. The CDR3 has 15 residues. The ends lost 4 bases at V and 0 bases at J; junction bases unmatched: 4. Germline-derived CDR1 and CDR2 are MNHEY and SMNVEV (reference sequence). CDR3 sequence (DNA): TGTGCCAGCAGTTCCGTGGGACAGGGCTCCTACGAGCAGTACTTC. Translation: CASSSVGQGSYEQYF.

The chain carries TRBV18 and TRBJ1-6; no clear D. Germline V CDR1 and CDR2: KGHSH, LQKENI. The CDR3 covers 15 residues. Trimming pared 0 bases from V and 11 bases from J, leaving 14 bases between. CDR3 sequence (DNA): TGTGCCAGCTCACCACCCGGCCTGGAGAATCCACCCCTCCACTTT. It encodes CASSPPGLENPPLHF.

This clone is a singleton in its sample. The genes are TRBV7-2 and TRBJ1-2, with D maybe TRBD1 (6 bases). Germline CDR1 is SGHTA and CDR2 is FQGNSA. The CDR3 totals 14 residues. V shed 3 bases and J shed 4 bases, with 12 bases lying between them. CDR3 bases: TGTGCCAGCAGCTTGGACAGTTCCCGCTATGGCTACACCTTC. Its translation is CASSLDSSRYGYTF.

Only a few counts were recorded for this clone. This chain links TRBV11-2 with TRBJ2-7, with D perhaps TRBD2 (5 bases). Deletions cut 4 bases from V and 6 bases from J, with 10 bases between. Germline CDR1 is SGHAT and CDR2 is FQNNGV. The CDR3 loop spans 12 amino acids. This chain's CDR3 is CASSSSGSEQYF. CDR3 in DNA: TGTGCCAGCAGCTCTTCTGGGAGCGAGCAGTACTTC.

This chain joins TRBV7-9 and TRBJ1-2; D is uncertain. The V gene's germline CDR1 is SEHNR and CDR2 FQNEAQ (reference sequence). This CDR3 has 13 amino acids. V lost 2 bases, J lost 3 bases, and 7 bases lay in between. Here the CDR3 reads CASSLNRDYGYTF. The DNA for the CDR3 is TGTGCCAGCAGCTTAAATCGGGACTATGGCTACACCTTC.

This clone was counted once. The rearrangement uses TRBV28 and TRBJ2-7; 7 bases align to TRBD1. V was clipped by 4 bases and J by 3 bases; unmatched bases: 9. CDR1 MDHEN and CDR2 SYDVKM come from the germline V gene. The CDR3 length is 15 residues. The CDR3 region has the DNA TGTGCCAGCAGTTCTTCCGGGACAGCTAGCTACGAGCAGTACTTC. Protein sequence: CASSSSGTASYEQYF.

This clone was counted a single time. The chain links TRBV9 to TRBJ1-2, with D perhaps TRBD1 (5 bases). Germline V gene data show CDR1 as SGDLS and CDR2 as YYNGEE. Trimming removed 4 bases at V and 7 bases at J, with 8 bases between. The CDR3 totals 11 residues. CDR3 DNA sequence: TGTGCCAGCAGCCCGGGGGTTGGCTACACCTTC. Protein: CASSPGVGYTF.

The CDR3 bases are TGTGCCAGCAGCATACTCGGGGGTACGAATTCACCCCTCCACTTT. Protein: CASSILGGTNSPLHF. This chain connects TRBV11-2 to TRBJ1-6; a possible D gene is TRBD1 (5 bases). This CDR3 region has 15 residues. V dropped 5 bases and J dropped 7 bases, with 15 bases sitting between them. The germline V gene encodes CDR1 SGHAT and CDR2 FQNNGV.

This clone was seen a single time. The chain carries TRBV4-1 and TRBJ1-1; possibly TRBD1 for D (6 bases). Trimming took off 3 bases at V and 11 bases at J, with 16 bases between the two ends. The CDR3 runs to 13 residues. Per the germline V gene, CDR1 is MGHRA and CDR2 is YSYEKL. CDR3 DNA: TGCGCCAGCAGCCAGGCCGGACAGACTGGCGCTTTCTTT. Its translation: CASSQAGQTGAFF.

This chain uses TRBV20-1 with TRBJ2-3; no clear D. Germline loops: CDR1 DFQATT, CDR2 SNEGSKA (reference sequence). With 3 bases removed from V and 5 bases from J, the gap between germline ends came to 6 bases. The CDR3 loop spans 11 amino acids. CDR3 bases: TGCAGTGCTAGTTTCGGAGATACGCAGTATTTT. This sequence encodes CSASFGDTQYF.

The V and J genes are TRBV19 and TRBJ1-1; 7 bases line up with TRBD1. From germline, CDR1 is LNHDA and CDR2 SQIVND (reference sequence). The CDR3 loop spans 14 amino acids. Unmatched junction bases numbered 3, after V lost 3 bases and J lost 2 bases. The CDR3 region has the DNA TGTGCCAGTAGTATCGGACAGGCCAACACTGAAGCTTTCTTT. This sequence encodes CASSIGQANTEAFF.

With regard to this clone: Germline and junction disagree at one end, which may indicate a read error. The chain has TRBV11-1 and TRBJ2-2, with a weak D call TRBD2 (5 bases). Germline V gene data show CDR1 as SGHAT and CDR2 as FQDESV (reference sequence). The CDR3 contains 15 residues. CDR3 nucleotide sequence: TGTGCCAGCAGCTTAGATTCTAGCAACAGCGGGGAGCTGTTTTTT. The encoded protein is CASSLDSSNSGELFF.

The chain uses TRBV7-8 and TRBJ1-1, with D possibly being TRBD1 (6 bases). Per germline, CDR1 SGHVS and CDR2 FQNEAQ. CDR3 length: 14 amino acids. V was trimmed by 7 bases and J by 11 bases, leaving 23 bases between them. CDR3 nucleotide sequence: TGTGCCAGCACCTTGGGACATTCCTCCGGCGGGGCTTTCTTT. The encoded protein is CASTLGHSSGGAFF.

This rearrangement joins TRBV4-3 to TRBJ1-4; TRBD1 might be the D (6 bases). This CDR3 has 16 residues. V shed 0 bases and J shed 8 bases, with 16 bases lying between them. Germline-derived CDR1 and CDR2 are LGHNA and YSLEER. CDR3 sequence (DNA): TGCGCCAGCAGCCAAGACCCTGGACAGTCTATGGAAAAACTGTTTTTT. This sequence encodes CASSQDPGQSMEKLFF.

The chain couples TRBV2 to TRBJ2-1, with 9 bases fitting TRBD2. The CDR3 contains 12 residues. The germline V gene has CDR1 SNHLY and CDR2 FYNNEI. V shed 4 bases and J 15 bases; nucleotides not matched to a gene: 7. The CDR3: CASSAGTSRLFF. In DNA form, the CDR3 reads TGTGCCAGCAGTGCAGGGACTAGCCGTCTGTTCTTC.

V is TRBV6-5 and J is TRBJ1-1; 8 bases are shared with TRBD1. V was clipped by 6 bases and J by 11 bases; unmatched bases: 8. Germline CDR1 reads MNHEY; CDR2 reads SVGAGI. This CDR3 spans 12 amino acids. The CDR3 DNA is TGTGCCAGCAGGCAAGACAGGGGCGATGCTTTCTTT. It translates to CASRQDRGDAFF.

The J gene is TRBJ1-2, the V gene TRBV7-8, with a weak D call TRBD1 (6 bases). The CDR3 is 16 residues long. V was cut by 5 bases and J by 4 bases, with 20 bases left in between. Germline V gene data show CDR1 as SGHVS and CDR2 as FQNEAQ. CDR3 loop: CASSPRTASKRYGYTF. DNA for the CDR3: TGTGCCAGCAGCCCAAGGACAGCTAGTAAACGCTATGGCTACACCTTC.